This T cell receptor beta chain was obtained from a study of technical replicates of blood from several donors. The protocol was immunoSEQ multiplex PCR, while the TCRdb copy is restricted to in-frame clones and leaves out a portion. The data contain 75,000 to 90,000 clones, about 93% of them singletons. Germline V gene data show CDR1 as SGDLS and CDR2 as YYNGEE. The length of the CDR3 is 15 residues. V shed 4 bases and J 10 bases; nucleotides not matched to a gene: 9. The receptor's source is a human donor in good health. Sequencing input: T cells isolated from PBMCs. The chain combines TRBV9 with TRBJ2-1; TRBD2 aligns across 12 bases. The CDR3 coding sequence is TGTGCCAGCAGCCTCAGACTAGCGGGAGTTGGGGAGCAGTTCTTC. Translation gives CASSLRLAGVGEQFF.